This TCR beta chain comes out of a study of early T cells in non-severe SARS-CoV-2 infection. In the study overall: Unsorted whole blood bulk RNA was sequenced, with unpaired chains. Study results and limitations: VDJdb matching favored anti-spike CD8 responses, missing private and CD4 specificities.

The length of the CDR3 is 15 residues. V was pared by 2 bases and J by 5 bases, with 5 bases of the junction left unmatched. The germline CDR1 and CDR2 sequences are SEHNR and FQNEAQ (reference sequence). Each single cDNA molecule received a unique molecular identifier. TCRdb called the 5' RACE reads again in MiXCR, with one record for every CDR3 protein. The sample holds approximately 58,000 distinct CDR3 sequences, around 10% seen once. As to this clonotype: The antigen is undetermined.

The V call is TRBV7-9, the J call TRBJ2-5; 10 bases are shared with TRBD2. Sequencing used whole blood. This clonotype originated in an adult who was a healthcare worker with PCR-confirmed SARS-CoV-2 infection or an uninfected control (not recorded which). CDR3 nucleotides: TGTGCCAGCAGCTTATCTAGCGGGAGAGGCGAGACCCAGTACTTC. Protein product: CASSLSSGRGETQYF.